These T cell receptor beta chains were read from a single sample in a study of CD8+ T cells in alopecia areata. This table comes from immunoSEQ multiplex PCR, and its TCRdb copy is limited to in-frame clones, with some not included. The sample holds around 250,000 clones, roughly 69% seen once. Sample: CD4+ T cells sorted from blood, taken at week 0. The receptors here all came from a human donor with alopecia areata. CDR3s include the opening cysteine and the closing phenylalanine or tryptophan. Each record gives: D gene, J gene, clone size, V gene, CDR3 protein, CDR3 DNA. The D gene is left open where the match is weak. Size tells how often a clone was seen (once, few, many) or the class of an expanded clone, and some rows leave it out.

D: -; J: TRBJ2-7; size: -; V: TRBV7-2; CDR3: CASSLNSYEQYF; DNA: TGTGCCAGCAGCTTGAATTCCTACGAGCAGTACTTC
D: -; J: TRBJ1-1; size: -; V: TRBV2; CDR3: CASRSNMNTEAFF; DNA: TGTGCCAGCAGAAGCAATATGAACACTGAAGCTTTCTTT
D: TRBD2; J: TRBJ2-1; size: -; V: TRBV29-1; CDR3: CSVPGRAYNEQFF; DNA: TGCAGCGTTCCGGGGAGGGCTTACAATGAGCAGTTCTTC
D: -; J: TRBJ1-4; size: -; V: TRBV20-1; CDR3: CSGTDREKLFF; DNA: TGCAGTGGCACAGATCGGGAAAAACTGTTTTTT
D: -; J: TRBJ1-2; size: -; V: TRBV6-5; CDR3: CASSYSGHGYTF; DNA: TGTGCCAGCAGTTACTCGGGACATGGCTACACCTTC
D: TRBD1; J: TRBJ2-7; size: -; V: TRBV30; CDR3: CAWSVVRGPYEQYF; DNA: TGTGCCTGGAGTGTAGTTAGGGGGCCGTACGAGCAGTACTTC
D: TRBD1; J: TRBJ1-1; size: -; V: TRBV5-1; CDR3: CASSPPGQGAEAFF; DNA: TGCGCCAGCAGCCCCCCCGGACAGGGGGCTGAAGCTTTCTTT
D: TRBD1; J: TRBJ2-2; size: -; V: TRBV5-1; CDR3: CASSLQTGRTGELFF; DNA: TGCGCCAGCAGCTTGCAGACAGGGCGGACCGGGGAGCTGTTTTTT
D: -; J: TRBJ2-3; size: -; V: TRBV2; CDR3: CASGGPTQYF; DNA: TGTGCCAGTGGGGGGCCTACGCAGTATTTT
D: -; J: TRBJ1-2; size: -; V: TRBV6-5; CDR3: CASSYLGLDHGYTF; DNA: TGTGCCAGCAGTTATCTGGGCCTGGACCATGGCTACACCTTC
D: -; J: TRBJ1-4; size: -; V: TRBV27; CDR3: CASSPSAREKLFF; DNA: TGTGCCAGCAGTCCCTCGGCCCGGGAAAAACTGTTTTTT
D: -; J: TRBJ2-3; size: once; V: TRBV29-1; CDR3: CSAHDLGPDTQYF; DNA: TGCAGCGCCCATGACTTGGGGCCAGATACGCAGTATTTT
D: -; J: TRBJ2-2; size: -; V: TRBV18; CDR3: CASSLPGSTGELFF; DNA: TGTGCCAGCTCACTACCAGGGTCCACCGGGGAGCTGTTTTTT
D: TRBD1; J: TRBJ1-4; size: once; V: TRBV25-1; CDR3: CASSVPGGGEKLFF; DNA: TGTGCCAGCAGTGTTCCAGGGGGCGGTGAAAAACTGTTTTTT
D: -; J: TRBJ2-5; size: -; V: TRBV6-6; CDR3: CASSYSGSQETQYF; DNA: TGTGCCAGCAGTTACTCAGGCTCCCAAGAGACCCAGTACTTC
D: -; J: TRBJ2-3; size: -; V: TRBV29-1; CDR3: CSVVGTKGQRTDTQYF; DNA: TGCAGCGTTGTAGGGACCAAGGGGCAGCGCACAGATACGCAGTATTTT
D: -; J: TRBJ1-1; size: -; V: TRBV21-1; CDR3: CASPGAQAFF; DNA: TGTGCCAGCCCCGGGGCGCAAGCTTTCTTT
D: TRBD1; J: TRBJ2-5; size: -; V: TRBV30; CDR3: CAWSFTGQGPSETQYF; DNA: TGTGCCTGGAGTTTCACGGGACAGGGGCCTTCGGAGACCCAGTACTTC
D: -; J: TRBJ2-2; size: few; V: TRBV5-6; CDR3: CASSLGGTGELFF; DNA: TGTGCCAGCAGCTTGGGGGGCACCGGGGAGCTGTTTTTT
D: TRBD2; J: TRBJ2-3; size: -; V: TRBV5-4; CDR3: CASSFSPAGSPTSTDTQYF; DNA: TGTGCCAGCAGCTTTAGCCCAGCGGGGAGCCCTACTAGCACAGATACGCAGTATTTT
D: -; J: TRBJ1-5; size: -; V: TRBV6-5; CDR3: CASRLGGFDQPQHF; DNA: TGTGCCAGCAGACTCGGAGGGTTTGATCAGCCCCAGCATTTT
D: TRBD1; J: TRBJ2-7; size: -; V: TRBV30; CDR3: CAWRGYTGAEYYEQYF; DNA: TGTGCCTGGAGAGGATACACAGGGGCCGAATACTACGAGCAGTACTTC
D: -; J: TRBJ1-1; size: -; V: TRBV29-1; CDR3: CSVRLMRRNTEAFF; DNA: TGCAGCGTTCGTTTGATGAGGAGGAACACTGAAGCTTTCTTT
D: -; J: TRBJ1-1; size: -; V: TRBV9; CDR3: CASSTTGPNTEAFF; DNA: TGTGCCAGCAGCACAACAGGGCCGAACACTGAAGCTTTCTTT
D: -; J: TRBJ1-5; size: -; V: TRBV9; CDR3: CASSVEGISNQPQHF; DNA: TGTGCCAGCAGCGTAGAGGGAATTAGCAATCAGCCCCAGCATTTT
D: -; J: TRBJ2-3; size: few; V: TRBV29-1; CDR3: CSGLGFASTDTQYF; DNA: TGCAGCGGCTTAGGTTTTGCTAGCACAGATACGCAGTATTTT
D: -; J: TRBJ2-5; size: -; V: TRBV9; CDR3: CASSVAGAQETQYF; DNA: TGTGCCAGCAGCGTAGCGGGGGCCCAAGAGACCCAGTACTTC
D: -; J: TRBJ2-5; size: -; V: TRBV18; CDR3: CASSPPIEGRQTQYF; DNA: TGTGCCAGCTCACCACCGATCGAAGGGCGACAGACCCAGTACTTC
D: TRBD2; J: TRBJ2-3; size: few; V: TRBV5-4; CDR3: CASSWGGSTDTQYF; DNA: TGTGCCAGCAGTTGGGGGGGATCCACAGATACGCAGTATTTT
D: -; J: TRBJ2-7; size: -; V: TRBV5-4; CDR3: CASSLGGGSYEQYF; DNA: TGTGCCAGCAGCTTGGGAGGCGGGTCCTACGAGCAGTACTTC
D: -; J: TRBJ2-5; size: -; V: TRBV5-6; CDR3: CASTKRTLVRGGETQYF; DNA: TGTGCCAGCACCAAAAGAACGTTGGTCCGGGGCGGGGAGACCCAGTACTTC
D: TRBD1; J: TRBJ2-1; size: -; V: TRBV4-1; CDR3: CASSQEVGTGVQEQFF; DNA: TGCGCCAGCAGCCAAGAAGTTGGGACAGGGGTTCAAGAGCAGTTCTTC
D: TRBD1; J: TRBJ2-3; size: once; V: TRBV30; CDR3: CAWSVQGAADTQYF; DNA: TGTGCCTGGAGTGTACAGGGGGCCGCAGATACGCAGTATTTT
D: -; J: TRBJ1-1; size: -; V: TRBV5-1; CDR3: CASSLSDSYTEAFF; DNA: TGCGCCAGCAGCTTGTCTGACAGCTACACTGAAGCTTTCTTT
D: TRBD1; J: TRBJ2-7; size: -; V: TRBV2; CDR3: CASRDSILSYEQYF; DNA: TGTGCCAGTCGGGACAGCATCCTCTCCTACGAGCAGTACTTC
D: -; J: TRBJ2-1; size: -; V: TRBV5-1; CDR3: CASSPDSLGYNEQFF; DNA: TGCGCCAGCAGCCCGGACAGCCTGGGTTACAATGAGCAGTTCTTC
D: -; J: TRBJ1-5; size: -; V: TRBV12-5; CDR3: CASALRWEQPQHF; DNA: TGTGCTAGTGCCCTTCGGTGGGAGCAGCCCCAGCATTTT
D: -; J: TRBJ2-3; size: -; V: TRBV6-5; CDR3: CASHARGPDTQYF; DNA: TGTGCCAGCCACGCCCGGGGGCCGGATACGCAGTATTTT
D: -; J: TRBJ2-1; size: -; V: TRBV29-1; CDR3: CSGAPGDEQFF; DNA: TGCAGCGGGGCCCCTGGGGATGAGCAGTTCTTC
D: -; J: TRBJ2-3; size: -; V: TRBV30; CDR3: CAWSVNSDTQYF; DNA: TGTGCCTGGAGTGTAAACTCGGATACGCAGTATTTT
D: -; J: TRBJ2-5; size: -; V: TRBV4-2; CDR3: CASSQTGALQETQYF; DNA: TGTGCCAGCAGCCAGACGGGCGCGCTCCAAGAGACCCAGTACTTC
D: TRBD2; J: TRBJ2-7; size: -; V: TRBV30; CDR3: CAWSVLAAGDF; DNA: TGTGCCTGGAGTGTACTAGCAGCGGGGGACTTC
D: TRBD2; J: TRBJ2-5; size: once; V: TRBV5-1; CDR3: CASSLGLASLQETQYF; DNA: TGCGCCAGCAGCCTGGGACTAGCGTCTCTCCAAGAGACCCAGTACTTC
D: -; J: TRBJ2-5; size: -; V: TRBV7-2; CDR3: CATSTGRKETQYF; DNA: TGTGCCACCTCGACAGGGAGGAAAGAGACCCAGTACTTC